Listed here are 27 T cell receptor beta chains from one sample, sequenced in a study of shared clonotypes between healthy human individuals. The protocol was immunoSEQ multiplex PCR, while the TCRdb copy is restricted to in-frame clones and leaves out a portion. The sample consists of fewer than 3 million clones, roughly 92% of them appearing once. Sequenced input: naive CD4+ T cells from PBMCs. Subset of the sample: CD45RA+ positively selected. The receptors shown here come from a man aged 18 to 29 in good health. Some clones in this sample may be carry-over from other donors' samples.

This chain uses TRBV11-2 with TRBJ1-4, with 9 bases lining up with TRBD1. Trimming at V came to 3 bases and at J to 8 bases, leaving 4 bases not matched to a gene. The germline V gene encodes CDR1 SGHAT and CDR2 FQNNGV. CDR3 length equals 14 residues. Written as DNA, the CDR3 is TGTGCCAGCAGCTTTACAGGGGGCATGGAAAAACTGTTTTTT. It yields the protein CASSFTGGMEKLFF.

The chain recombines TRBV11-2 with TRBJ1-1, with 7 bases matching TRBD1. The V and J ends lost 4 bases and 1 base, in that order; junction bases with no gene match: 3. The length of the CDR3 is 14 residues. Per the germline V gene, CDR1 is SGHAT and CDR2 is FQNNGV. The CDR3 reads CASSSRDRNTEAFF. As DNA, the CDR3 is TGTGCCAGCAGCTCCCGGGACAGGAACACTGAAGCTTTCTTT.

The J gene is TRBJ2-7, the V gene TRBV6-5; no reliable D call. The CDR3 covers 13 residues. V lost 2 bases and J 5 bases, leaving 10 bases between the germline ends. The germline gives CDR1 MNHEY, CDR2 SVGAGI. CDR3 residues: CASSYSLGNEQYF. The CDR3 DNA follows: TGTGCCAGCAGTTACAGTCTAGGGAACGAGCAGTACTTC.

CDR3 bases: TGTGCCAGCAGCGCCAGTAGCGGGAGTTTCTACAATGAGCAGTTCTTC. Translating gives CASSASSGSFYNEQFF. The chain is built from TRBV7-3 and TRBJ2-1, with 9 bases that match TRBD2. In germline, CDR1 is SGHTA, CDR2 FQGTGA. Trimming at V came to 5 bases and at J to 3 bases, leaving 8 bases not matched to a gene. The CDR3 runs to 16 residues.

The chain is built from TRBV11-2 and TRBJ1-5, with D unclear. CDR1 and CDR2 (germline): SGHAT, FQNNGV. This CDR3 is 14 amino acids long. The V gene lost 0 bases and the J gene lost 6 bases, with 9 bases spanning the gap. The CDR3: CASSLDQVSQPQHF. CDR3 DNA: TGTGCCAGCAGCTTAGATCAGGTGTCTCAGCCCCAGCATTTT.

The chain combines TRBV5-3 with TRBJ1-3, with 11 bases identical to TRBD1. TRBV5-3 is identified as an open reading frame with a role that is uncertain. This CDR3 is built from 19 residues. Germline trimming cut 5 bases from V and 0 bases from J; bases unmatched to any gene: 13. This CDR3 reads CARRFDGTGGLNSGNTIYF. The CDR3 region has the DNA TGTGCCAGAAGGTTTGACGGGACAGGGGGACTCAACTCTGGAAACACCATATATTTT.

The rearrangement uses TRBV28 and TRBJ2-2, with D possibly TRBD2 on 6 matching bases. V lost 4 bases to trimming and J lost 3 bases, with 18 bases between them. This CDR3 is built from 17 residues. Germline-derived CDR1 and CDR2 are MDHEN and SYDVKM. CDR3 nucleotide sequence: TGTGCCAGCAGTTACGCCGGGACTCGATTTGACACCGGGGAGCTGTTTTTT. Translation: CASSYAGTRFDTGELFF.

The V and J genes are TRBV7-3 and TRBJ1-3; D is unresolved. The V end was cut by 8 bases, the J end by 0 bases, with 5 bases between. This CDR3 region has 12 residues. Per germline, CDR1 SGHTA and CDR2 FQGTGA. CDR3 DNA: TGTGCCAGCGGTGACTCTGGAAACACCATATATTTT. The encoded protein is CASGDSGNTIYF.

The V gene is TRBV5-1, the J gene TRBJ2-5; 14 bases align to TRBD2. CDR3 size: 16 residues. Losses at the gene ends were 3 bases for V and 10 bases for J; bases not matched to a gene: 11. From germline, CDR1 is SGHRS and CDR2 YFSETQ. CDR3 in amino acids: CASSWTGTSGSQGQYF. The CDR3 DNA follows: TGCGCCAGCAGCTGGACCGGGACTAGCGGGAGTCAAGGCCAGTACTTC.

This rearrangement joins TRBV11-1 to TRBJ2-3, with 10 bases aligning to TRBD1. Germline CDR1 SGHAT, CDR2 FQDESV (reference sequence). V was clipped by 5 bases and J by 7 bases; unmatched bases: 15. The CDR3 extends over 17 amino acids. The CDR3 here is CASSGKFGTGDGYTQYF. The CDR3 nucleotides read TGTGCCAGCAGCGGTAAATTCGGGACAGGGGATGGTTATACGCAGTATTTT.

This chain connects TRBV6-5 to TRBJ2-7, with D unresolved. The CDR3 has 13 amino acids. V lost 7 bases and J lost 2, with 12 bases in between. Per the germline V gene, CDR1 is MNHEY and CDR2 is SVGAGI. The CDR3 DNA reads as TGTGCCAGCACCACCCAGAGTCCCTACGAGCAGTACTTC. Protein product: CASTTQSPYEQYF.

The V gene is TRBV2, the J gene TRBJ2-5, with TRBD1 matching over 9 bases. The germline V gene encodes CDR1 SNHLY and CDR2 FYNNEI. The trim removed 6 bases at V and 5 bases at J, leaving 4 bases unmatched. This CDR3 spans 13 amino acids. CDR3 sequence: CASRGDRGETQYF. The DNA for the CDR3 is TGTGCCAGCAGGGGAGACAGGGGGGAGACCCAGTACTTC. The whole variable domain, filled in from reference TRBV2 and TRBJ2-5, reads EPEVTQTPSHQVTQMGQEVILRCVPISNHLYFYWYRQILGQKVEFLVSFYNNEISEKSEIFDDQFSVERPDGSNFTLKIRSTKLEDSAMYFCASRGDRGETQYFGPGTRLLVL.

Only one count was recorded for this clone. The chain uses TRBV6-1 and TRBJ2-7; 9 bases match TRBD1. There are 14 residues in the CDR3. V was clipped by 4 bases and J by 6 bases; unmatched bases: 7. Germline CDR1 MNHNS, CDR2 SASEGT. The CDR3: CASSAPGQGPEQYF. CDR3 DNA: TGTGCCAGCAGTGCTCCGGGACAGGGACCCGAGCAGTACTTC.

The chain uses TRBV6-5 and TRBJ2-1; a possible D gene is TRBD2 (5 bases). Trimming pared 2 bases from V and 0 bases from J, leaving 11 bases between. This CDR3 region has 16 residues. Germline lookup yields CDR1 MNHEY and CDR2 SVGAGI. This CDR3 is CASSYRRVSSYNEQFF. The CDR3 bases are TGTGCCAGCAGTTACAGGCGGGTAAGCTCCTACAATGAGCAGTTCTTC.

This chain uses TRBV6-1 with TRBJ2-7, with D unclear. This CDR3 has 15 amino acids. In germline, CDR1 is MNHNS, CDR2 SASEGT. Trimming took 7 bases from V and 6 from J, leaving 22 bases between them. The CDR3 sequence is CASTPPRLPWGEQYF. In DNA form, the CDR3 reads TGTGCCAGCACCCCACCGAGGCTCCCCTGGGGCGAGCAGTACTTC.

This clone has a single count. CDR3 sequence (DNA): TGCGCCAGCAGCTTCTCTACAGGGACGACTAGGAGGGATACGCAGTATTTT. This sequence encodes CASSFSTGTTRRDTQYF. The chain joins TRBV5-1 to TRBJ2-3; possibly TRBD1 or TRBD2 for D (6 bases each). Trimming left V 2 bases short and J 6 bases short, with 22 bases between. CDR1 SGHRS and CDR2 YFSETQ come from the germline V gene. The CDR3 is made up of 17 amino acids.

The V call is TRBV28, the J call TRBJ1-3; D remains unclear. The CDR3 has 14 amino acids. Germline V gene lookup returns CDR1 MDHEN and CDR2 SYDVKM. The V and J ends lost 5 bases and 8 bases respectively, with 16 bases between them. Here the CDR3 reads CASSINPPGYTIYF. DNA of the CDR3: TGTGCCAGCAGTATAAATCCCCCCGGGTACACCATATATTTT.

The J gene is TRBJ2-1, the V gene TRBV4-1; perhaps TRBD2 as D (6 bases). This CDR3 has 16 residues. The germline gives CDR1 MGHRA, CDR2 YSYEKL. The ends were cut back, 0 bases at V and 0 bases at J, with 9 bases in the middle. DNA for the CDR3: TGCGCCAGCAGCCAAGATAATAGCGGCTCCTACAATGAGCAGTTCTTC. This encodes CASSQDNSGSYNEQFF.

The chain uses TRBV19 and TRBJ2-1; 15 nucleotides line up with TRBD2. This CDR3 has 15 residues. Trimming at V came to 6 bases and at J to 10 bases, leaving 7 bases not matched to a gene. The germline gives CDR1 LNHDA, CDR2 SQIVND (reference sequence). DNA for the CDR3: TGTGCCAGTAGGAACCCCGGGACTAGCGGGGGGGAGCAGTTCTTC. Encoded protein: CASRNPGTSGGEQFF.

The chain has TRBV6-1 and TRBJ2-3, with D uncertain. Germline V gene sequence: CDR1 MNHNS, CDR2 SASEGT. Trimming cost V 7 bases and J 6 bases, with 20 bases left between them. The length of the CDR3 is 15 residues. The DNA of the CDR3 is TGTGCCAGCACTGCTACCGTTGGGGTTGGCGATACGCAGTATTTT. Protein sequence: CASTATVGVGDTQYF.

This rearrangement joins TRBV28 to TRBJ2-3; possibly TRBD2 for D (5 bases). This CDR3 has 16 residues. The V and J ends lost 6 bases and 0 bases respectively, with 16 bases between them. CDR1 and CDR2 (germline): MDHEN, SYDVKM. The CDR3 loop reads CASRPLGVTSTDTQYF. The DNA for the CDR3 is TGTGCCAGCAGGCCCCTCGGGGTCACTAGCACAGATACGCAGTATTTT.

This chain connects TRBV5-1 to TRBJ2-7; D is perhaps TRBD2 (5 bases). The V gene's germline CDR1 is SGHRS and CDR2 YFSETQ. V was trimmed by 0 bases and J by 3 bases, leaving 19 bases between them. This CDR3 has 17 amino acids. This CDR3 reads CASSLGRAVEVDYEQYF. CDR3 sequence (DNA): TGCGCCAGCAGCTTGGGTAGGGCGGTGGAGGTGGACTACGAGCAGTACTTC.

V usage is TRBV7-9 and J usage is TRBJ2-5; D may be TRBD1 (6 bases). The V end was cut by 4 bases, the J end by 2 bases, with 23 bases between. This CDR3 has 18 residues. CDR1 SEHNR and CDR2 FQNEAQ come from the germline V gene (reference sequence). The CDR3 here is CASSSLSGTKNAQETQYF. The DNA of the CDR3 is TGTGCCAGCAGCTCATTATCCGGGACAAAGAACGCTCAAGAGACCCAGTACTTC.

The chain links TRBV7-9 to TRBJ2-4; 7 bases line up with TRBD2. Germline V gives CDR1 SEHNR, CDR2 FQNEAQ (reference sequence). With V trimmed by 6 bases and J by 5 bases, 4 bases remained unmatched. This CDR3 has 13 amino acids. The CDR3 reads CASRPAGENIQYF. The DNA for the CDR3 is TGTGCCAGCAGGCCCGCGGGGGAAAACATTCAGTACTTC.

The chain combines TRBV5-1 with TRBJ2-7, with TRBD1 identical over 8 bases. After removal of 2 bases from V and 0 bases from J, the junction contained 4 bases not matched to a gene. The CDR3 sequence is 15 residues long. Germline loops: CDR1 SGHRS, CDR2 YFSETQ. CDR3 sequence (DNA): TGCGCCAGCAGCTTCACAGGGGGAAGCTCCTACGAGCAGTACTTC. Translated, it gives CASSFTGGSSYEQYF.

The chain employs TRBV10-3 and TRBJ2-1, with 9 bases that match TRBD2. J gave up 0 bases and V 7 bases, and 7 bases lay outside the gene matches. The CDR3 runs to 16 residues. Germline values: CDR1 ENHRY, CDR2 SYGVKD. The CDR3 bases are TGTGCCATCAACGGGGCTAGCGGGAACTCCTACAATGAGCAGTTCTTC. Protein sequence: CAINGASGNSYNEQFF.

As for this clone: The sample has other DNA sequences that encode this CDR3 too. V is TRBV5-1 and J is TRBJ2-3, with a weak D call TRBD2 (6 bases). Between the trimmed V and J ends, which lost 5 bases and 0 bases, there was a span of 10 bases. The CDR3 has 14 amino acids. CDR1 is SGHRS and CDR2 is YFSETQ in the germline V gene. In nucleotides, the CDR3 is TGCGCCAGCAGTCCCGGGACTAGCACAGATACGCAGTATTTT. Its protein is CASSPGTSTDTQYF.